The 21 T cell receptor beta chains presented below share a single source sample, sequenced in a study of T cells in Graves' hyperthyroidism and ophthalmopathy. Amplified TCR beta CDR3 regions came from RNA transcripts. Initially, a first-round RT-PCR of the TCR CDR3 employed the HTBI primer set. TCRdb re-called the multiplex PCR reads with MiXCR, one entry per CDR3 protein. Of around 350,000 distinct CDR3 sequences listed, approximately 19% were seen once; the top ten hold 3.7%. The specimen sequenced was blood. These receptors were collected from a young woman with Graves' hyperthyroidism.

In this sample, this clonotype turned up many times. The CDR3 reads CASSPGLAGGDEQYF. CDR3 coding DNA: TGTGCCAGCAGTCCCGGACTAGCGGGGGGGGACGAGCAGTACTTC. J is TRBJ2-7 and V is TRBV13, with 15 bases identical to TRBD2. Germline CDR1 is PRHDT and CDR2 is FYEKMQ (reference sequence). V shed 6 bases, J shed 5 bases, and the junction held 5 bases outside the gene matches. The CDR3 is made up of 15 amino acids.

In its sample, this clonotype was seen many times. This may stem from a read error, because a much larger clone lies one nucleotide away. The chain's CDR3 is CASSDTNTEAFF. In nucleotides, the CDR3 is TGTGCCAGCAGTGATACGAACACTGAAGCTTTCTTT. The rearrangement links TRBV2 to TRBJ1-1, with D unclear. This CDR3 has 12 residues. Deletions cut 3 bases from V and 1 base from J, with 3 bases between. Germline values: CDR1 SNHLY, CDR2 FYNNEI.

This clonotype has at least ten counts. The chain is built from TRBV6-1 and TRBJ2-2, with 8 bases aligning to TRBD2. CDR1 and CDR2 (germline): MNHNS, SASEGT. V lost 5 bases to trimming and J lost 3 bases; unmatched junction nucleotides: 8. The CDR3 sequence is 16 residues long. CDR3 protein: CASSPAGGADTGELFF. The DNA for the CDR3 is TGTGCCAGCAGTCCCGCCGGGGGGGCGGACACCGGGGAGCTGTTTTTT.

This clonotype has at least ten counts. The chain is built from TRBV10-3 and TRBJ2-7; D might be TRBD2 (5 bases). V dropped 10 bases and J dropped 4 bases, with 23 bases sitting between them. The CDR3 sequence is 15 residues long. CDR1 ENHRY and CDR2 SYGVKD come from the germline V gene. Written as DNA, the CDR3 is TGTGCCACCTCAGAGGTGGGAGCCCCAAGGTACGAGCAGTACTTC. Its translation: CATSEVGAPRYEQYF.

The sample holds many counts of this clonotype. The junction shows a germline mismatch at one end, possibly a read error. The chain has TRBV7-7 and TRBJ2-5; TRBD2 matches at 10 bases. The CDR3 loop spans 17 amino acids. Germline V gives CDR1 SSHAT, CDR2 FNYEAQ (reference sequence). The CDR3 loop is CASSLHLAGAMGETQYF. DNA for the CDR3: TGTGCTAGCAGCTTACACCTAGCGGGGGCAATGGGAGAGACCCAGTACTTC.

This clonotype was observed many times. A read error is possible here, since a much larger clone lies one base away. The J gene is TRBJ1-1, the V gene TRBV6-5; the D gene is possibly TRBD1 (5 bases). The CDR3 totals 15 residues. Germline V gene lookup returns CDR1 MNHEY and CDR2 SVGAGI. CDR3 DNA sequence: TGTGCCAGCAGTTACTCAAGGGGATCGGACACTGAAGCTTCCTTT. This sequence encodes CASSYSRGSDTEASF.

This clonotype was observed many times. This sequence joins TRBV20-1 and TRBJ2-7, with TRBD1 matching 7 bases. The V and J ends lost 5 bases and 5 bases, in that order; junction bases with no gene match: 21. Germline V lookup: CDR1 DFQATT, CDR2 SNEGSKA (reference sequence). The CDR3 runs to 17 residues. CDR3 amino acids: CSAFTGTAIVKSDEQYF. In nucleotides, the CDR3 is TGCAGTGCTTTCACCGGGACAGCCATAGTAAAGTCGGACGAGCAGTACTTC.

This clonotype was detected ten times or more. V usage is TRBV11-2 and J usage is TRBJ2-5; possible D gene TRBD1, 6 bases. The germline V gene has CDR1 SGHAT and CDR2 FQNNGV. This CDR3 has 13 amino acids. V was clipped by 5 bases and J by 2 bases, with 9 bases between them. The CDR3 region is CASSPGQQETQYF. In DNA, the CDR3 is TGTGCCAGCAGCCCTGGACAGCAAGAGACCCAGTACTTC.

In this sample, this clonotype turned up many times. The chain links TRBV4-2 to TRBJ1-1; D gene ambiguous. Germline-derived CDR1 and CDR2 are LGHNA and YNFKEQ. V was clipped by 0 bases and J by 8 bases, with 10 bases between them. The CDR3 runs 13 residues. The CDR3 DNA sequence: TGTGCCAGCAGCCAAGACCAGCCAGCCGAAGCTTTCTTT. Protein sequence: CASSQDQPAEAFF.

There are many counts of this clonotype. The rearrangement uses TRBV11-2 and TRBJ1-1, with 8 bases matching TRBD1. The V gene end was trimmed by 6 bases and the J gene end by 1 base; junction bases not matched to a gene: 13. This CDR3 region has 17 residues. Germline V gene lookup returns CDR1 SGHAT and CDR2 FQNNGV. The CDR3 is CASSFYRQGQKNTEAFF. The DNA of the CDR3 is TGTGCCAGCAGTTTCTATCGACAGGGGCAAAAGAACACTGAAGCTTTCTTT.

This clonotype showed up many times. The J gene is TRBJ1-2, the V gene TRBV5-1; TRBD1 is a possible D gene (5 bases). The CDR3 is 15 amino acids. Looked up from germline, CDR1 is SGHRS and CDR2 is YFSETQ. The V and J ends lost 3 bases and 0 bases respectively, with 12 bases between them. For the CDR3, the DNA is TGCGCCAGCAGCTCTGGGACGGTAACTAACTATGGCTACACCTTC. Its protein is CASSSGTVTNYGYTF.

The table lists this clonotype with many counts. The gene calls are TRBV6-1 and TRBJ2-5; no definite D call. Trimming pared 3 bases from V and 5 bases from J, leaving 13 bases between. In germline, CDR1 is MNHNS, CDR2 SASEGT. The CDR3 has 14 amino acids. The CDR3 loop reads CASSDRAAEETQYF. In DNA, the CDR3 is TGTGCCAGCAGTGACCGGGCCGCGGAGGAGACCCAGTACTTC.

This clonotype was detected only a few times. V and J are TRBV6-2 or TRBV6-3 and TRBJ1-1; tentative D call: TRBD1 (5 bases). CDR1 and CDR2 (germline): MNHEY, SVGEGT. V lost 7 bases and J 8 bases, leaving 29 bases between the germline ends. The CDR3 runs 17 residues. Here the CDR3 DNA reads TGTGCCAGCAATAGGGACGGCGGGAGACTCTTAAGGGTCGAAGCTTTCTTT. Protein: CASNRDGGRLLRVEAFF.

The chain joins TRBV12-3 or TRBV12-4 to TRBJ2-4, with D maybe TRBD2 (6 bases). CDR3 length: 14 amino acids. V was cut by 6 bases and J by 1 base, with 10 bases left in between. The CDR3 nucleotides read TGTGCCAGCAGCTATGGGGGGGCCAAAAACATTCAGTACTTC. Amino acid sequence: CASSYGGAKNIQYF.

This clonotype was found many times. The rearrangement uses TRBV28 and TRBJ2-7; TRBD2 agrees at 9 bases. Germline CDR1 and CDR2: MDHEN and SYDVKM. This CDR3 has 16 residues. V lost 6 bases and J lost 3; bases outside the gene matches: 12. The CDR3 is CASSTRGLALVYEQYF. The CDR3 DNA is TGTGCCAGCAGCACTCGGGGACTAGCTCTGGTCTACGAGCAGTACTTC. Supplemented by reference TRBV28 and TRBJ2-7, the full variable domain reads DVKVTQSSRYLVKRTGEKVFLECVQDMDHENMFWYRQDPGLGLRLIYFSYDVKMKEKGDIPEGYSVSREKKERFSLILESASTNQTSMYLCASSTRGLALVYEQYFGPGTRLTVT.

This clonotype was detected ten times or more. This sequence joins TRBV7-2 and TRBJ2-5, with D hard to call. Trimming removed 4 bases at V and 4 bases at J, with 7 bases between. CDR1 and CDR2 (germline): SGHTA, FQGNSA. The CDR3 is 12 residues long. The CDR3 DNA reads as TGTGCCAGCAGCTCTAGAGTAGAGACCCAGTACTTC. Translated, it gives CASSSRVETQYF.

This clonotype came up many times. CDR3 in amino acids: CASSLGTGLGYTF. The CDR3 DNA reads TGCGCCAGCAGCTTGGGAACAGGGTTGGGCTACACCTTC. The chain couples TRBV5-1 to TRBJ1-2; a possible D gene is TRBD1 (6 bases). Germline CDR1 and CDR2: SGHRS and YFSETQ. V lost 0 bases to trimming and J lost 8 bases, with 11 bases between them. The CDR3 runs to 13 residues.

This clonotype was recorded many times. The genes are TRBV7-3 and TRBJ1-1, with TRBD1 identical over 7 bases. V was pared by 5 bases and J by 1 base, with 10 bases of the junction left unmatched. Germline V gene sequence: CDR1 SGHTA, CDR2 FQGTGA. This CDR3 contains 16 residues. The CDR3 spells CASSQTPGQRNTEAFF. The CDR3 DNA is TGTGCCAGCAGCCAGACTCCGGGACAGAGGAACACTGAAGCTTTCTTT. Drawing the rest from reference TRBV7-3 and TRBJ1-1, the complete variable domain is GAGVSQTPSNKVTEKGKYVELRCDPISGHTALYWYRQSLGQGPEFLIYFQGTGAADDSGLPNDRFFAVRPEGSVSTLKIQRTERGDSAVYLCASSQTPGQRNTEAFFGQGTRLTVV.

This clonotype turned up a few times. V gene TRBV13 combines with J gene TRBJ1-2; 10 bases map to TRBD1. V was clipped by 3 bases and J by 8 bases; unmatched bases: 3. Germline CDR1 is PRHDT and CDR2 is FYEKMQ (reference sequence). This CDR3 comprises 13 residues. CDR3 coding DNA: TGTGCCAGCAGCTTTCCGACAGGGGGCGGCTACACCTTC. It yields the protein CASSFPTGGGYTF.

This clonotype was recorded many times. J is TRBJ2-2 and V is TRBV12-3 or TRBV12-4; D is tentatively TRBD1 or TRBD2 (6 bases each). CDR3 length: 13 residues. V dropped 5 bases and J dropped 8 bases, with 12 bases sitting between them. For the CDR3, the DNA is TGTGCCAGCAGTCTAGGGGGGCTGGGGGAGCTGTTTTTT. Residues: CASSLGGLGELFF.

At least ten counts were recorded for this clonotype. The rearrangement links TRBV6-5 to TRBJ1-1; TRBD1 matches at 7 bases. The J segment lost 5 bases and the V segment lost 6 bases, leaving 9 bases of the junction unmatched. Looked up from germline, CDR1 is MNHEY and CDR2 is SVGAGI. This CDR3 contains 14 residues. DNA of the CDR3: TGTGCCAGCAGCCTCCGACAGGGTAGGACTGAAGCTTTCTTT. This encodes CASSLRQGRTEAFF.